This TCR beta chain appears in the sequencing data of a study of cytomegalovirus exposure and HLA in healthy donors. Primers included in the PCR were 60 Vbeta and 13 Jbeta primers. Profiled with immunoSEQ multiplex PCR; TCRdb holds only in-frame clones, not every one. The listing records some 76,000 clones. For this clone: No antigen is known for it.

V shed 0 bases and J 2 bases; nucleotides not matched to a gene: 6. The CDR3 extends over 16 amino acids. CDR1 and CDR2 (germline): LGHNA, YNFKEQ. General observations from the study: TCR beta V- and J-gene trimming, according to a later analysis, was linked to a missense DCLRE1C variant. In most subjects, TCR beta sequences reportedly gave accurate predictions of HLA-A and HLA-B alleles. Reports described diagnosis of cytomegalovirus status by the classifier as highly specific and sensitive.

The clonotype originates from a boy aged 5-17 years in good health and CMV-seronegative. This chain links TRBV4-2 with TRBJ2-7; 8 bases are a match to TRBD2. Source material: PBMCs. The CDR3 DNA reads TGTGCCAGCAGCCAAGATCGGGTAGCGGGGACCTACGAGCAGTACTTC. Protein product: CASSQDRVAGTYEQYF.